Listed below are T cell receptor beta chains from one sample, sequenced in a study of low-dose radiotherapy and immunotherapy resistance in tumors. TCRdb re-derived calls from the reads in MiXCR, one entry per CDR3 protein. The sample includes nearly 95,000 distinct CDR3 sequences, 8% to 10% of them seen just once. Sample: PBMCs, taken before treatment. The source is a male donor with prostate cancer. Both conserved end residues are part of each CDR3. The D gene is left open where the match is weak. Where a row states a size, it is once, few, many or the class of an expanded clone; other rows omit it.

J: TRBJ2-7; D: NA; size: many; length: 15; V: TRBV12-3/TRBV12-4; DNA: TGTGCCAGCAGTTTAGGGGGCGGAGGGGGCTACGAGCAGTACTTC; CDR3: CASSLGGGGGYEQYF
J: TRBJ2-3; D: NA; size: many; length: 16; V: TRBV5-1; DNA: TGCGCCAGCAGCTTGACAGGGAGGCTAAACACAGATACGCAGTATTTT; CDR3: CASSLTGRLNTDTQYF
J: TRBJ2-6; D: TRBD1; size: many; length: 17; V: TRBV27; DNA: TGTGCCAGCAGCCCCCGACAGGGCCTCTCTGGGGCCAACGTCCTGACTTTC; CDR3: CASSPRQGLSGANVLTF
J: TRBJ2-7; D: TRBD1; size: many; length: 12; V: TRBV9; DNA: TGTGCCAGCAGCTCCAGGGGGAACGAGCAGTACTTC; CDR3: CASSSRGNEQYF
J: TRBJ2-7; D: TRBD1; size: many; length: 16; V: TRBV14; DNA: TGTGCCAGCAGCCAAGGAACAGGGGGAAGGACCTACGAGCAGTACTTC; CDR3: CASSQGTGGRTYEQYF
J: TRBJ2-2; D: TRBD1; size: many; length: 17; V: TRBV23-1; DNA: TGCGCCAGCAGTCAATCGATTATGCGACAGGGTGGCGGGGAGCTGTTTTTT; CDR3: CASSQSIMRQGGGELFF
J: TRBJ2-1; D: NA; size: many; length: 15; V: TRBV12-3/TRBV12-4; DNA: TGTGCCAGCAGTACCAGGACGTTCTCCTACAATGAGCAGTTCTTC; CDR3: CASSTRTFSYNEQFF
J: TRBJ1-2; D: NA; size: many; length: 8; V: TRBV28; DNA: TGTGCCAGCAAAGGCTACACCTTC; CDR3: CASKGYTF
J: TRBJ2-3; D: TRBD1; size: NA; length: 14; V: TRBV28; DNA: TGTGCCAGCAGTTTATGGCTCGGGACAGATACGCTGTATTTT; CDR3: CASSLWLGTDTLYF
J: TRBJ1-4; D: NA; size: many; length: 15; V: TRBV5-1; DNA: TGCGCCAGCAGCTTCACAGGGTCAACTAATGAAAAACTGTTTTTT; CDR3: CASSFTGSTNEKLFF
J: TRBJ2-2; D: TRBD2; size: few; length: 16; V: TRBV28; DNA: TGTGCCAGCAGCCTCACTAGCGGGAGAGGAACCGGGGAGCTGTTTTTT; CDR3: CASSLTSGRGTGELFF
J: TRBJ2-7; D: TRBD2; size: many; length: 13; V: TRBV30; DNA: TGTGCCTGGAGAAGAGGGAGGGCATACGAGCAGTACTTC; CDR3: CAWRRGRAYEQYF
J: TRBJ2-1; D: TRBD2; size: many; length: 18; V: TRBV5-1; DNA: TGCGCCAGCAGCTTGTACCCCCCCGGGAGCGGGAGTTACAATGAGCAGTTCTTC; CDR3: CASSLYPPGSGSYNEQFF
J: TRBJ1-4; D: TRBD1; size: many; length: 15; V: TRBV5-1; DNA: TGCGCCAGCAGCGGATCGGGACAGGGAGGTGAAAAACTGTTTTTT; CDR3: CASSGSGQGGEKLFF
J: TRBJ2-4; D: NA; size: many; length: 14; V: TRBV6-5; DNA: TGTGCCAGCAGCCACGGGAGCCCCACAAACATTCAGTACTTC; CDR3: CASSHGSPTNIQYF
J: TRBJ2-4; D: TRBD2; size: medium-sized; length: 18; V: TRBV6-1; DNA: TGTGCCAGCAGGCCCACTAGCGGGAGGGCCGATGCCAAAAACATTCAGTACTTC; CDR3: CASRPTSGRADAKNIQYF
J: TRBJ1-2; D: NA; size: many; length: 11; V: TRBV29-1; DNA: TGCAGCGTTGAAGGACCCGGGGGCTACACCTTC; CDR3: CSVEGPGGYTF
J: TRBJ2-3; D: TRBD2; size: many; length: 15; V: TRBV6-2/TRBV6-3; DNA: TGTGCCAGCAGTTTCCAAGCGGGATTGGGAGATACGCAGTATTTT; CDR3: CASSFQAGLGDTQYF
J: TRBJ1-5; D: NA; size: many; length: 15; V: TRBV30; DNA: TGTGCCTGGAGTCCGCCTGGTTATAGCAATCAGCCCCAGCATTTT; CDR3: CAWSPPGYSNQPQHF
J: TRBJ2-1; D: NA; size: many; length: 15; V: TRBV16; DNA: TGTGCCAGCAGCCAAAATAGGGGTTATGGCAATGAGCAGTTCTTC; CDR3: CASSQNRGYGNEQFF
J: TRBJ2-3; D: NA; size: many; length: 14; V: TRBV5-1; DNA: TGCGCCAGCAGCTTGGTGCAGGCCACAGATACGCAGTATTTT; CDR3: CASSLVQATDTQYF
J: TRBJ2-2; D: TRBD2; size: many; length: 16; V: TRBV6-8; DNA: TGTGCCAGCAGGGTAACTAGCGGTCTCCCCACCGGGGAGCTGTTTTTT; CDR3: CASRVTSGLPTGELFF
J: TRBJ2-3; D: NA; size: many; length: 15; V: TRBV20-1; DNA: TGCAGTGCTAGTCGAGGGGCAGAGCGGACAGATACGCAGTATTTT; CDR3: CSASRGAERTDTQYF
J: TRBJ1-3; D: NA; size: many; length: 12; V: TRBV12-3/TRBV12-4; DNA: TGTGCCAGCAACCTGGGGGGGGCCGCCCTATATTTT; CDR3: CASNLGGAALYF
J: TRBJ2-2; D: TRBD1; size: many; length: 13; V: TRBV24-1; DNA: TGTGCCACCAGTGTCCTGGACAGGGGGGAGCTGTTTTTT; CDR3: CATSVLDRGELFF
J: TRBJ2-7; D: TRBD2; size: many; length: 14; V: TRBV20-1; DNA: TGCAGTGCTAGAGATACGCTAGCGGGAGACGAGCAGTACTTC; CDR3: CSARDTLAGDEQYF
J: TRBJ2-3; D: NA; size: many; length: 16; V: TRBV7-2; DNA: TGTGCCAGCAGCTTAACAACTACGCCTAGCACAGATACGCAGTATTTT; CDR3: CASSLTTTPSTDTQYF
J: TRBJ2-5; D: NA; size: many; length: 14; V: TRBV2; DNA: TGTGCCAGCAGTGAGCAGCAGTACCAAGAGACCCAGTACTTC; CDR3: CASSEQQYQETQYF
J: TRBJ2-1; D: TRBD2; size: many; length: 16; V: TRBV7-3; DNA: TGTGCCAGCAGCAGGGGACTAGCGGGAGTATCAAATGAGCAGTTCTTC; CDR3: CASSRGLAGVSNEQFF
J: TRBJ2-5; D: NA; size: many; length: 15; V: TRBV6-8; DNA: TGTGCCAGCAGTTACGAACAGGGAAACCAGGAGACCCAGTACTTC; CDR3: CASSYEQGNQETQYF
J: TRBJ2-1; D: TRBD2; size: many; length: 16; V: TRBV5-1; DNA: TGCGCCAGCAGCTTGGCCTTAGGACTAGCGGGGAATGAGCAGTTCTTC; CDR3: CASSLALGLAGNEQFF
J: TRBJ2-7; D: NA; size: many; length: 16; V: TRBV21-1; DNA: TGTGCCAGCAGCACACAGAGCGGGAGGGAAATGTGGGAACAGTACTTC; CDR3: CASSTQSGREMWEQYF
J: TRBJ2-1; D: NA; size: NA; length: 14; V: TRBV24-1; DNA: TGTGCCACCAGTGACGGTGGACCCGGGGGTACGCAGTTCTTC; CDR3: CATSDGGPGGTQFF
J: TRBJ1-4; D: NA; size: many; length: 14; V: TRBV12-3/TRBV12-4; DNA: TGTGCCAGCAGCGAAGGGGGAACTAATGAAAAACTGTTTTTT; CDR3: CASSEGGTNEKLFF
J: TRBJ2-1; D: TRBD2; size: few; length: 14; V: TRBV30; DNA: TGTGCCTGGAGGCCGAGCGGGAGTAGATTTGAGCAGTTCTTC; CDR3: CAWRPSGSRFEQFF
J: TRBJ2-1; D: NA; size: many; length: 14; V: TRBV12-3/TRBV12-4; DNA: TGTGCCAGCAGTCTTGACGGCAATTACAATGAGCAGTTCTTC; CDR3: CASSLDGNYNEQFF
J: TRBJ2-2; D: TRBD2; size: many; length: 13; V: TRBV11-2; DNA: TGTGCCAGCAGCTCTCTAGCGGCCGGGGAGCTGTTTTTT; CDR3: CASSSLAAGELFF
J: TRBJ1-5; D: NA; size: few; length: 16; V: TRBV6-2/TRBV6-3; DNA: TGTGCCAGCAGTTACTCACCGGCCCGCGGCCATCAGCCCCAGCATTTT; CDR3: CASSYSPARGHQPQHF
J: TRBJ2-1; D: TRBD1; size: NA; length: 15; V: TRBV6-8; DNA: TGTGCCAGCAGGCCTGGACAGGGGGCGCATGGTGAGCAGTTCTTC; CDR3: CASRPGQGAHGEQFF
J: TRBJ2-7; D: NA; size: many; length: 12; V: TRBV2; DNA: TGTGCCAGCAGTGAAGGACCGTTCCAGCAGTACTTC; CDR3: CASSEGPFQQYF
J: TRBJ1-6; D: NA; size: many; length: 13; V: TRBV18; DNA: TGTGCCAGCTCACGCGGTAGGGAATCACCCCTCCACTTT; CDR3: CASSRGRESPLHF
J: TRBJ2-5; D: NA; size: many; length: 12; V: TRBV20-1; DNA: TGCAGTGCTGTTAAAGTAGGAGAGACCCAGTACTTC; CDR3: CSAVKVGETQYF
J: TRBJ2-1; D: TRBD2; size: many; length: 13; V: TRBV5-1; DNA: TGCGCCAGCAGCCGGGAGGGCCGGGGTGAGCAGTTCTTC; CDR3: CASSREGRGEQFF
J: TRBJ2-5; D: NA; size: many; length: 13; V: TRBV2; DNA: TGTGCCAGCAGCGTGAGGGTCGAAGAGACCCAGTACTTC; CDR3: CASSVRVEETQYF
J: TRBJ2-7; D: NA; size: many; length: 14; V: TRBV15; DNA: TGTGCCACCAGCAGAGATAGGTACAGCCCCGAGCAGTACTTC; CDR3: CATSRDRYSPEQYF